What follows are 27 T cell receptor beta chains derived from one specimen sequenced in a study of tumor-infiltrating lymphocytes in primary liver carcinoma. A primer in the constant region served to generate TCR beta cDNA from 500 ng of total RNA. TCR beta libraries came from three nested multiplex PCR rounds using slightly modified ARM-PCR. Forward primers for TRBV1-TRBV30 and a C-beta reverse primer served the first two PCR rounds, at approximately 10 cycles each. TCRdb reanalysed the multiplex PCR reads using MiXCR and keeps one entry per CDR3 protein. The sample holds some 87,000 distinct CDR3 sequences; just over 65% are singletons and the top ten take about 27%. Scientists recovered RNA and DNA together from roughly 21-30 mg of unsorted bulk tissue. Sequenced input: tumor-adjacent normal liver tissue. All receptors derive from a man between 35 and 55 years old with primary liver carcinoma and hepatitis B virus infection.

This clonotype showed up just once. The chain links TRBV6-1 to TRBJ2-1; TRBD1 agrees at 10 bases. The germline CDR1 and CDR2 sequences are MNHNS and SASEGT. V gave up 5 bases and J gave up 6 bases; unmatched junction bases: 7. This CDR3 contains 15 residues. The CDR3 protein is CASSIPGQGSNEQFF. DNA of the CDR3: TGTGCCAGCAGTATCCCGGGACAGGGGTCCAATGAGCAGTTCTTC.

On this clonotype: One base away lies a much larger clone, so this may be a sequencing read error. The chain combines TRBV5-5 with TRBJ1-4; 9 bases map to TRBD1. The CDR3 runs 16 residues. Germline V lookup: CDR1 SGHKS, CDR2 YYEKEE (reference sequence). CDR3 loop: CVSSFTGTGSNEKLFF. As DNA, the CDR3 is TGTGTCAGCAGTTTCACCGGGACAGGGAGTAATGAAAAACTGTTTTTT.

The chain combines TRBV11-2 with TRBJ2-3; D is ambiguous. In germline, CDR1 is SGHAT, CDR2 FQNNGV. This CDR3 has 15 amino acids. V was shortened by 7 bases and J by 0 bases, with 14 bases between the two germline ends. CDR3 DNA sequence: TGTGCCAGCAACCCCTTGCCTACTAGCACAGATACGCAGTATTTT. Translation: CASNPLPTSTDTQYF.

V and J are TRBV2 and TRBJ2-1; a possible D gene is TRBD2 (7 bases). The CDR3 is 15 amino acids. The ends were cut back, 5 bases at V and 4 bases at J, with 15 bases in the middle. Looked up from germline, CDR1 is SNHLY and CDR2 is FYNNEI. CDR3 loop: CASSPGAGAYNEQFF. CDR3 nucleotide sequence: TGTGCCAGCAGTCCGGGGGCGGGGGCTTACAATGAGCAGTTCTTC. The full variable domain, its missing parts supplied by reference TRBV2 and TRBJ2-1, is EPEVTQTPSHQVTQMGQEVILRCVPISNHLYFYWYRQILGQKVEFLVSFYNNEISEKSEIFDDQFSVERPDGSNFTLKIRSTKLEDSAMYFCASSPGAGAYNEQFFGPGTRLTVL.

The rearrangement joins TRBV11-2 to TRBJ2-7; D is undetermined. The germline CDR1 and CDR2 sequences are SGHAT and FQNNGV. V gave up 5 bases and J gave up 7 bases, with 21 bases separating them. The CDR3 is 15 residues long. In nucleotides, the CDR3 is TGTGCCAGCAGCATATCTGTGGGAATATTCTATGAGCAGTACTTC. Residues: CASSISVGIFYEQYF.

This chain uses TRBV11-2 with TRBJ1-1, with 10 bases identical to TRBD1. Losses at the gene ends were 9 bases for V and 0 bases for J; bases not matched to a gene: 13. The CDR3 consists of 17 residues. CDR1 and CDR2 (germline): SGHAT, FQNNGV. CDR3 sequence reads: CASMHNRDRGMNTEAFF. The CDR3 DNA reads as TGTGCCAGTATGCACAACCGGGACAGGGGAATGAACACTGAAGCTTTCTTT.

Comment on this clonotype: One junction end does not reproduce the germline sequence, and a read error may be involved. The genes are TRBV12-3 or TRBV12-4 and TRBJ1-6; D not certain. The CDR3 loop spans 14 amino acids. The CDR3 bases are TGTGCCAGCAGTTTCCTCATGGGAAATTTACCCCTCCACTTT. Protein product: CASSFLMGNLPLHF.

This clonotype occurred many times. The V and J genes are TRBV7-8 and TRBJ1-1; 7 nucleotides align to TRBD1. The V and J ends lost 5 bases and 3 bases, in that order; junction bases with no gene match: 6. CDR1 is SGHVS and CDR2 is FQNEAQ in the germline V gene. The CDR3 covers 14 residues. CDR3 sequence (DNA): TGTGCCAGCAGCGCGCGAACAGGGGACACTGAAGCTTTCTTT. Amino acid sequence: CASSARTGDTEAFF.

Worth noting for this clonotype: The CDR3 end shows no conserved phenylalanine or tryptophan, and so a read error is likely. The chain has TRBV11-2 and TRBJ1-4; D uncertain. CDR3 length: 13 residues. Germline CDR1 SGHAT, CDR2 FQNNGV. Trimming cost V 6 bases and J 8 bases, with 13 bases left between them. Here the CDR3 DNA reads TGTGCCAGCAGACGTGATCAGATCGAAAAACTGTTTCTT. Translating gives CASRRDQIEKLFL.

The chain couples TRBV30 to TRBJ2-1; a possible D gene is TRBD1 (6 bases). This CDR3 spans 13 amino acids. The germline V gene encodes CDR1 GTSNPN and CDR2 SVGIG (reference sequence). Trimming shortened V by 5 bases and J by 6 bases, and 14 bases separated the two germline ends. CDR3 nucleotides: TGTGCCTGGCAAAGACAGGCGCTCAATGAGCAGTTCTTC. Its protein is CAWQRQALNEQFF.

This clonotype was detected once. Its ends do not fully match the called genes, so a read error is possible. The chain has TRBV11-2 and TRBJ2-1; 13 bases map to TRBD2. This CDR3 is 16 amino acids long. Germline CDR1 reads SGHAT; CDR2 reads FQNNGV. The CDR3 is CASSSGLAGQYNEQFF. In nucleotides, the CDR3 is TGTGCCAGCAGCTCGGGACTAGCGGGACAATACAATGAGCAATTCTTC.

J is TRBJ2-3 and V is TRBV6-9; 7 positions agree with TRBD2. Germline V gene sequence: CDR1 MNHGY, CDR2 SVAAGI. There are 16 residues in the CDR3. The junction had 15 bases not matched to a gene; V was cut back by 10 bases and J by 2 bases. CDR3 sequence: CANRPRVTSLTDTQYF. CDR3 nucleotide sequence: TGTGCCAACAGGCCCCGCGTGACTAGCCTCACAGATACGCAGTATTTT.

Remarks on this clonotype: Without the conserved terminal phenylalanine or tryptophan, this CDR3 likely stems from a read error. The J gene is TRBJ1-4, the V gene TRBV10-3; maybe TRBD1 (6 bases). The germline CDR1 and CDR2 sequences are ENHRY and SYGVKD. V lost 4 bases to trimming and J lost 8 bases, with 17 bases between them. The length of the CDR3 is 15 residues. CDR3 bases: TGTGCCATCAGTGTATCCGGGACAAGGCAAGAAAAACTGTTTTTA. Its translation is CAISVSGTRQEKLFL.

Points on this clonotype: A much larger clone lies a single base off, so this may be a read error. J is TRBJ2-5 and V is TRBV30; weak D call: TRBD2 (5 bases). Germline-derived CDR1 and CDR2 are GTSNPN and SVGIG (reference sequence). The CDR3 runs to 12 residues. CDR3 nucleotide sequence: TGTGGCTGGAATGCGGGTGTGGAGACCCAGTACTTC. It codes for CGWNAGVETQYF.

Remarks on this clonotype: Relative to the germline gene, one junction end is altered; a read error may explain this. The CDR3 DNA sequence: TGTGACAGCAAGATTCTACGGAGGACAGGGGGCACAGATACGCAGTATTTT. This encodes CDSKILRRTGGTDTQYF. The rearrangement joins TRBV11-2 to TRBJ2-3; TRBD1 aligns across 9 bases. This CDR3 region has 17 residues. Germline-derived CDR1 and CDR2 are SGHAT and FQNNGV.

On this clonotype itself: A much larger clone lies one base from this, so it may be a read error. The chain joins TRBV12-3 or TRBV12-4 to TRBJ2-2; tentatively, D is TRBD2 (5 bases). The CDR3 runs 14 residues. CDR3 DNA: TGTGCCAGCAGTTTAGGCCTTAACACCGGGGAGCCGTTTTTT. Translation gives CASSLGLNTGEPFF.

This clonotype was recorded at least ten times. The V call is TRBV12-3 or TRBV12-4, the J call TRBJ2-3, with 10 bases matching TRBD1. V shed 6 bases and J 6 bases; nucleotides not matched to a gene: 6. The CDR3 runs 14 residues. The CDR3 DNA is TGTGCCAGCAGAACCGGGACAGGGGATGATACGCAGTATTTT. This translates into CASRTGTGDDTQYF.

Worth noting for this clonotype: No conserved phenylalanine or tryptophan is present at the end of the CDR3, so a read error is the likely explanation. V and J are TRBV5-6 and TRBJ2-7; D possibly corresponds to TRBD1 (5 bases). The CDR3 loop spans 14 amino acids. The V gene's germline CDR1 is SGHDT and CDR2 YYEEEE. The CDR3 nucleotides read TGTGCCAACAGCTTGGGGCACATAAGGAACGAGCAGTACATC. Translation: CANSLGHIRNEQYI.

The genes are TRBV5-1 and TRBJ2-5; D not certain. The CDR3 contains 15 residues. CDR1 is SGHRS, CDR2 YFSETQ, per germline. Trimming stripped 4 bases from V and 0 bases from J, with 13 bases between. CDR3 sequence (DNA): TGCGCCAGCAGCGCCCTGACTCCGGACCAAGAGACCCAGTACTTC. Its protein is CASSALTPDQETQYF.

There are many counts of this clonotype. The chain recombines TRBV12-3 or TRBV12-4 with TRBJ2-7, with D possibly being TRBD2 (5 bases). The CDR3 sequence is 12 residues long. Trimming removed 6 bases at V and 2 bases at J, with 8 bases between. CDR3 sequence (DNA): TGTGCCAGCAGCCCGGGAACCTACGAGCAGTACTTC. Protein sequence: CASSPGTYEQYF.

There are a few counts of this clonotype. This could be a read error, since a much larger clone is one nucleotide away. The chain couples TRBV5-4 to TRBJ2-5; 9 nucleotides align to TRBD1. The CDR3 consists of 16 residues. The V gene's germline CDR1 is SGHNT and CDR2 YYREEE (reference sequence). V shed 3 bases, J shed 9 bases, and the junction held 15 bases outside the gene matches. The CDR3 sequence: CASSSNSGQGAVAQYF. CDR3 nucleotides: TGTGCCAGCAGCTCAAACTCGGGACAGGGAGCGGTGGCCCAGTACTTC.

This clonotype appeared a few times. Being one base from a much bigger clone, this may be a read error. The chain has TRBV6-2 or TRBV6-3 and TRBJ1-2, with D hard to call. The germline CDR1 and CDR2 sequences are MNHEY and SVGEGT. CDR3 size: 11 residues. CDR3 sequence: CASNYVDGYTF. DNA of the CDR3: TGTGCCAGCAATTACGTGGATGGCTACACCTTC.

This clonotype was recorded at least ten times. This chain uses TRBV12-3 or TRBV12-4 with TRBJ2-7; 7 positions match TRBD1. This CDR3 spans 12 amino acids. Trimming took 5 bases from V and 6 from J; bases not matched to a gene: 4. The CDR3 sequence is CASSPAGGEQYF. Written as DNA, the CDR3 is TGTGCCAGCAGTCCCGCAGGGGGCGAGCAGTACTTC.

The sample holds a few counts of this clonotype. This sequence may be a read error, since a much larger clone differs from it by one base. The chain has TRBV29-1 and TRBJ2-7; TRBD1 agrees at 11 bases. The germline CDR1 and CDR2 sequences are SQVTM and ANQGSEA. The CDR3 is 13 amino acids. J gave up 4 bases and V 8 bases, and 7 bases lay outside the gene matches. DNA for the CDR3: TGCAGCATCCGGGACAGGGGGGAGTACGAGCAGTACTTC. It translates to CSIRDRGEYEQYF.

This clonotype came up once. Being one base from a much bigger clone, this may be a read error. The gene calls are TRBV6-1 and TRBJ2-7, with D possibly matching TRBD1 (6 bases). Germline assignment: CDR1 MNHNS and CDR2 SASEGT. This CDR3 spans 12 amino acids. The CDR3 region is CTPGDFGNEQYF. CDR3 bases: TGTACCCCAGGGGATTTTGGGAACGAGCAGTACTTC.

This clonotype was counted many times. The chain links TRBV6-1 to TRBJ2-1; TRBD1 matches at 12 bases. J lost 8 bases, V lost 9 bases, and 11 bases had no gene match. This CDR3 region has 15 residues. Germline V CDR1 and CDR2: MNHNS, SASEGT. The CDR3 spells CASRPRDRGLDEQFF. In DNA, the CDR3 is TGTGCCAGTAGACCTCGGGACAGGGGGCTCGATGAGCAGTTCTTC.

V is TRBV11-2 and J is TRBJ2-2; TRBD1 matches at 9 bases. Germline V CDR1 and CDR2: SGHAT, FQNNGV. This CDR3 is 17 amino acids long. The CDR3 sequence: CVNSFDRDRVGTGELFF. In nucleotides, the CDR3 is TGTGTCAACAGCTTTGATCGGGACAGGGTCGGCACAGGGGAGCTGTTTTTT.